These 12 T cell receptor beta chains were sequenced from one sample in a study of monozygotic twins with inflammatory bowel disease. TCRdb reworked the 5' RACE reads into one entry per CDR3 protein, no DNA. Its clone listing holds approximately 400,000 distinct CDR3 sequences. Sequenced sample: blood. The receptors derive from a human donor with ulcerative colitis or Crohn's disease, or a healthy co-twin of an affected twin (not recorded which).

This chain links TRBV7-9 with TRBJ2-2; TCRdb's D call of TRBD2 is untestable without DNA. Germline V gives CDR1 SEHNR, CDR2 FQNEAQ (reference sequence). The CDR3 runs to 14 residues. The CDR3 is CASSSVGLTGELFF. The full variable domain, with the rest looked up from reference TRBV7-9 and TRBJ2-2, is DTGVSQNPRHKITKRGQNVTFRCDPISEHNRLYWYRQTLGQGPEFLTYFQNEAQLEKSRLLSDRFSAERPKGSFSTLEIQRTEQGDSAMYLCASSSVGLTGELFFGEGSRLTVL.

V gene TRBV10-2 combines with J gene TRBJ2-1; with no DNA, the TCRdb D assignment of TRBD2 cannot be verified. CDR3 length: 12 amino acids. Germline loops: CDR1 WSHSY, CDR2 SAAADI. CDR3 sequence reads: CASRVAGGPLVF.

The gene calls are TRBV15 and TRBJ1-5. The CDR3 loop spans 13 amino acids. CDR1 and CDR2 (germline): LNHNV, YYDKDF (reference sequence). The CDR3 reads CATSKTTNQPQHF.

V usage is TRBV2 and J usage is TRBJ1-3; TCRdb's D call of TRBD1 is untestable without DNA. The CDR3 runs to 15 residues. CDR1 and CDR2 (germline): SNHLY, FYNNEI. CDR3: CASSVLEPGGNTIYF.

The CDR3 sequence is CASSLGAGGQHQETQYF. The rearrangement uses TRBV5-1 and TRBJ2-5; TCRdb proposes TRBD2, but this gene call is untestable without DNA. This CDR3 comprises 17 residues. Germline CDR1 is SGHRS and CDR2 is YFSETQ.

V is TRBV20-1 and J is TRBJ2-1. In germline, CDR1 is DFQATT, CDR2 SNEGSKA (reference sequence). The CDR3 covers 16 residues. The CDR3 protein is CSALNRGGSSYNEQFF.

The V gene is TRBV18, the J gene TRBJ2-1; TCRdb gives TRBD1 as the D gene, but with no DNA this cannot be confirmed. Germline loops: CDR1 KGHSH, CDR2 LQKENI. This CDR3 is 14 amino acids long. The CDR3 loop is CASSKDWGTDEQFF.

The genes are TRBV7-2 and TRBJ2-7; TCRdb's D gene call, TRBD1, goes unchecked for lack of DNA. Germline CDR1 SGHTA, CDR2 FQGNSA. The length of the CDR3 is 16 residues. The CDR3 spells CASSLVAGGLPYEQYF.

The V gene is TRBV7-2, the J gene TRBJ2-2; TCRdb's D gene call, TRBD1, goes unchecked for lack of DNA. The CDR3 consists of 15 residues. Germline CDR1 reads SGHTA; CDR2 reads FQGNSA. CDR3 protein: CASISDRVNTGELFF.

The V gene is TRBV28, the J gene TRBJ1-2. The germline gives CDR1 MDHEN, CDR2 SYDVKM. CDR3 length: 11 residues. CDR3 residues: CASSLSNGYTF.

The chain has TRBV19 and TRBJ1-5; TCRdb's D call, TRBD1, is unchecked because there is no DNA. CDR3 length equals 13 residues. CDR1 LNHDA and CDR2 SQIVND come from the germline V gene (reference sequence). CDR3 in amino acids: CASSRGVNQPQHF.

CDR3 residues: CAIRIGENTEAFF. This sequence joins TRBV10-3 and TRBJ1-1. In germline, CDR1 is ENHRY, CDR2 SYGVKD. The CDR3 spans 13 residues.